These 25 T cell receptor beta chains originate from one sample sequenced in a study of blood T cell repertoires in COVID-19. Using immunoSEQ multiplex PCR, the repertoire was profiled, and TCRdb retains in-frame clones only, with some absent. The profile shows approximately 190,000 clones, about 88% of them singletons. The material sequenced was peripheral blood. These receptor sequences come from a woman in her 40s who had recovered from COVID-19.

In DNA, the CDR3 is TGTGCCAGCAGAATAGGACAGGGGACTAATGAAAAACTGTTTTTT. Residues: CASRIGQGTNEKLFF. This chain uses TRBV6-5 with TRBJ1-4; 9 bases match TRBD1. V lost 6 bases to trimming and J lost 2 bases; unmatched junction nucleotides: 4. The CDR3 extends over 15 amino acids. The germline V gene has CDR1 MNHEY and CDR2 SVGAGI.

The V call is TRBV30, the J call TRBJ1-1; TRBD1 is a possible D gene (6 bases). CDR1 and CDR2 from the germline V gene are GTSNPN and SVGIG (reference sequence). V was cut by 0 bases and J by 7 bases, with 15 bases left in between. This CDR3 comprises 14 residues. Written as DNA, the CDR3 is TGTGCCTGGAGTGTATTGGTCGGACAGCTTGAAGCTTTCTTT. This gives the protein CAWSVLVGQLEAFF.

The chain combines TRBV28 with TRBJ1-2, with 7 positions matching TRBD1. Trimming removed 8 bases from V and 7 bases from J; junction bases left unmatched: 10. Germline V CDR1 and CDR2: MDHEN, SYDVKM. The CDR3 sequence is 13 residues long. Written as DNA, the CDR3 is TGTGCCAGCCACTCTGGGACAGAGCCTGGCTACACCTTC. Its translation is CASHSGTEPGYTF.

This chain links TRBV7-2 with TRBJ2-7, with 11 bases matching TRBD2. V was clipped by 6 bases and J by 0 bases; unmatched bases: 10. CDR1 SGHTA and CDR2 FQGNSA come from the germline V gene. There are 17 residues in the CDR3. DNA of the CDR3: TGTGCCAGCAGACCTACCGGGACTAGCGGTTTCTCCTACGAGCAGTACTTC. Translation: CASRPTGTSGFSYEQYF.

The chain joins TRBV2 to TRBJ1-3; D not resolved. From germline, CDR1 is SNHLY and CDR2 FYNNEI. This CDR3 has 14 residues. Trimming took off 6 bases at V and 0 bases at J, with 9 bases between the two ends. CDR3 DNA sequence: TGTGCCAGCAGCGCGGACTACTCTGGAAACACCATATATTTT. Translated, it gives CASSADYSGNTIYF. The whole variable domain, filled in from reference TRBV2 and TRBJ1-3, reads EPEVTQTPSHQVTQMGQEVILRCVPISNHLYFYWYRQILGQKVEFLVSFYNNEISEKSEIFDDQFSVERPDGSNFTLKIRSTKLEDSAMYFCASSADYSGNTIYFGEGSWLTVV.

The chain uses TRBV25-1 and TRBJ1-2; D remains unclear. This CDR3 contains 14 residues. V shed 0 bases and J shed 4 bases, with 9 bases lying between them. Germline lookup yields CDR1 MGHDK and CDR2 SYGVNS. In nucleotides, the CDR3 is TGTGCCAGCAGTGAATATGGCCGAAGCTATGGCTACACCTTC. This gives the protein CASSEYGRSYGYTF.

The CDR3 spells CSVEDPDRGSGANVLTF. The CDR3 bases are TGCAGCGTTGAAGATCCGGACAGGGGGTCTGGGGCCAACGTCCTGACTTTC. The chain couples TRBV29-1 to TRBJ2-6; 10 nucleotides agree with TRBD1. V shed 0 bases and J 1 base; nucleotides not matched to a gene: 3. Germline loops: CDR1 SQVTM, CDR2 ANQGSEA. This CDR3 is 17 amino acids long.

The chain carries TRBV7-7 and TRBJ2-6; D may be TRBD2 (6 bases). This CDR3 has 17 residues. Germline V gene data show CDR1 as SSHAT and CDR2 as FNYEAQ (reference sequence). V was cut by 7 bases and J by 0 bases, with 16 bases left in between. For the CDR3, the DNA is TGTGCCAGCACCCCACTAGCAGAAAGCTCTGGGGCCAACGTCCTGACTTTC. Protein product: CASTPLAESSGANVLTF.

The J gene is TRBJ2-3, the V gene TRBV5-1; TRBD1 might be the D (6 bases). V shed 3 bases and J shed 0 bases, with 14 bases lying between them. The CDR3 totals 16 residues. In germline, CDR1 is SGHRS, CDR2 YFSETQ. The CDR3 DNA sequence: TGCGCCAGCAGCTGGCCTACAGGGCCCAGCACAGATACGCAGTATTTT. Translation: CASSWPTGPSTDTQYF.

The rearrangement uses TRBV6-2 or TRBV6-3 and TRBJ1-1; 8 nucleotides align to TRBD1. With V trimmed by 0 bases and J by 5 bases, 14 bases remained unmatched. The CDR3 is made up of 18 amino acids. Looked up from germline, CDR1 is MNHEY and CDR2 is SVGEGT. The CDR3 sequence: CASSYSWITTGGGTEAFF. Here the CDR3 DNA reads TGTGCCAGCAGTTACTCCTGGATTACTACAGGGGGAGGGACTGAAGCTTTCTTT.

The rearrangement joins TRBV30 to TRBJ1-3; a weak D match, TRBD1 (5 bases). The CDR3 spans 18 residues. The V end was cut by 0 bases, the J end by 2 bases, with 20 bases between. The V gene's germline CDR1 is GTSNPN and CDR2 SVGIG (reference sequence). The CDR3 spells CAWSVWGTPEDPGNTIYF. In nucleotides, the CDR3 is TGTGCCTGGAGTGTTTGGGGCACGCCAGAAGATCCTGGAAACACCATATATTTT.

V gene TRBV28 combines with J gene TRBJ2-2, with D possibly being TRBD2 (7 bases). V lost 6 bases to trimming and J lost 4 bases, with 15 bases between them. Germline V gives CDR1 MDHEN, CDR2 SYDVKM. The CDR3 loop spans 15 amino acids. The CDR3 DNA reads as TGTGCCAGCAGCGTGGGGGGCGGGGGCACCGGGGAGCTGTTTTTT. This gives the protein CASSVGGGGTGELFF.

The chain joins TRBV6-2 or TRBV6-3 to TRBJ2-7; 7 nucleotides agree with TRBD2. Trimming cost V 4 bases and J 5 bases; bases outside gene matches: 2. The CDR3 sequence is 12 residues long. Looked up from germline, CDR1 is MNHEY and CDR2 is SVGEGT. The CDR3 DNA follows: TGTGCCAGCAGTTTGGGGAGGGACGAGCAGTACTTC. As protein: CASSLGRDEQYF.

V gene TRBV4-2 combines with J gene TRBJ2-3, with 12 bases matching TRBD2. The CDR3 runs 16 residues. The germline V gene encodes CDR1 LGHNA and CDR2 YNFKEQ. J lost 4 bases, V lost 4 bases, and 6 bases had no gene match. The CDR3 sequence: CASSPSLAGGPDTQYF. The CDR3 DNA is TGTGCCAGCAGCCCATCTCTAGCGGGAGGGCCAGATACGCAGTATTTT.

The rearrangement links TRBV6-1 to TRBJ2-7, with 8 bases that match TRBD1. The J segment lost 0 bases and the V segment lost 3 bases, leaving 4 bases of the junction unmatched. Germline CDR1 MNHNS, CDR2 SASEGT. This CDR3 is 15 amino acids long. CDR3 nucleotides: TGTGCCAGCAGTGACGCACAGGGGGTCTCCTACGAGCAGTACTTC. It is translated as CASSDAQGVSYEQYF.

The V and J genes are TRBV15 and TRBJ2-5; D unresolved. This CDR3 contains 13 residues. V shed 8 bases and J shed 1 base, with 11 bases lying between them. Germline CDR1 LNHNV, CDR2 YYDKDF (reference sequence). The CDR3 DNA reads as TGTGCCACCTCTAGAGCATCCCAAGAGACCCAGTACTTC. This codes for CATSRASQETQYF. Variable domain in full (rest from reference TRBV15 and TRBJ2-5): DAMVIQNPRYQVTQFGKPVTLSCSQTLNHNVMYWYQQKSSQAPKLLFHYYDKDFNNEADTPDNFQSRRPNTSFCFLDIRSPGLGDTAMYLCATSRASQETQYFGPGTRLLVL.

The genes are TRBV30 and TRBJ2-7; 15 bases are a match to TRBD2. This CDR3 has 15 residues. Germline trimming cut 1 base from V and 4 bases from J; bases unmatched to any gene: 2. Germline V gene sequence: CDR1 GTSNPN, CDR2 SVGIG (reference sequence). The CDR3 sequence is CAWSAGLAGGYEQYF. In DNA, the CDR3 is TGTGCCTGGAGTGCTGGACTAGCGGGAGGGTACGAGCAGTACTTC.

This clone was seen a few times. The rearrangement uses TRBV6-5 and TRBJ1-2, with D possibly matching TRBD1 (5 bases). Deletions cut 4 bases from V and 2 bases from J, with 17 bases between. CDR3 size: 16 residues. The germline CDR1 and CDR2 sequences are MNHEY and SVGAGI. Written as DNA, the CDR3 is TGTGCCAGCAGTTCATATAACAGGCCCATCAACTATGGCTACACCTTC. Its protein product is CASSSYNRPINYGYTF.

The chain couples TRBV5-8 to TRBJ1-2; D possibly corresponds to TRBD1 (5 bases). There are 13 residues in the CDR3. V lost 0 bases and J lost 8, with 11 bases in between. Germline-derived CDR1 and CDR2 are SGHTS and YDEGEE. The CDR3 region has the DNA TGTGCCAGCAGCTTGGCCAAGGGGCCAGGCTACACCTTC. It codes for CASSLAKGPGYTF.

The chain uses TRBV2 and TRBJ2-2; 8 bases map to TRBD1. Germline-derived CDR1 and CDR2 are SNHLY and FYNNEI. With 4 bases clipped from V and 7 bases from J, the junction kept 5 bases outside the gene matches. The CDR3 is made up of 14 amino acids. The CDR3 DNA sequence: TGTGCCAGCAGTGGGACAGGGCTGTTCGGGGAGCTGTTTTTT. Translating gives CASSGTGLFGELFF.

This chain uses TRBV10-3 with TRBJ1-1; no reliable D call. Trimming stripped 10 bases from V and 1 base from J, with 16 bases between. In germline, CDR1 is ENHRY, CDR2 SYGVKD. The CDR3 is made up of 14 amino acids. In DNA form, the CDR3 reads TGTGCCACCCACTCCCTTGAAAGGAACACTGAAGCTTTCTTT. Protein product: CATHSLERNTEAFF.

This sequence joins TRBV19 and TRBJ2-1; perhaps TRBD2 as D (6 bases). This CDR3 spans 14 amino acids. Germline-derived CDR1 and CDR2 are LNHDA and SQIVND (reference sequence). V was cut by 3 bases and J by 2 bases, with 8 bases left in between. CDR3 protein: CASSISSAYNEQFF. The CDR3 DNA reads as TGTGCCAGTAGTATCTCTAGCGCCTACAATGAGCAGTTCTTC.

The chain uses TRBV7-2 and TRBJ2-1; 13 bases match TRBD2. The CDR3 length is 16 residues. The trim removed 5 bases at V and 6 bases at J, leaving 7 bases unmatched. In germline, CDR1 is SGHTA, CDR2 FQGNSA. The CDR3 here is CASSPRTSGSFNEQFF. Here the CDR3 DNA reads TGTGCCAGCAGCCCCAGGACTAGCGGGAGTTTCAATGAGCAGTTCTTC.

This chain links TRBV6-2 or TRBV6-3 with TRBJ1-1; 11 nucleotides agree with TRBD1. CDR1 is MNHEY, CDR2 SVGEGT, per germline. The CDR3 consists of 16 residues. V lost 2 bases to trimming and J lost 3 bases; unmatched junction nucleotides: 5. CDR3 region: CASSYRTGGADTEAFF. The CDR3 coding sequence is TGTGCCAGCAGTTACAGGACAGGGGGCGCGGACACTGAAGCTTTCTTT.

This rearrangement joins TRBV9 to TRBJ1-6, with 10 bases matching TRBD1. After removal of 3 bases from V and 4 bases from J, the junction contained 4 bases not matched to a gene. The CDR3 is 16 residues long. CDR1 SGDLS and CDR2 YYNGEE come from the germline V gene. CDR3 sequence reads: CASSAGTGVYNSPLHF. The CDR3 nucleotides are TGTGCCAGCAGCGCAGGGACAGGGGTGTATAATTCACCCCTCCACTTT.